This TCR beta chain was sequenced for a study of cytomegalovirus exposure and HLA in healthy donors. CDR1 GTSNPN and CDR2 SVGIG come from the germline V gene (reference sequence). This CDR3 region has 14 residues. The V and J ends lost 2 bases and 8 bases, in that order; junction bases with no gene match: 10. This clone came up a few times. Primers for the PCR totalled 60 Vbeta and 13 Jbeta. Sequenced by immunoSEQ multiplex PCR; TCRdb stores in-frame clones only, minus some. The sample holds roughly 130,000 clones, 80% seen once. Sample: PBMCs. The chain recombines TRBV30 with TRBJ2-3; 7 bases align to TRBD2. This clonotype was obtained from a man aged 35-49 years in good health and CMV-seronegative. The DNA of the CDR3 is TGTGCCTGGAGTCCGACGGGGAGGGGAGGTACGCAGTATTTT. Translating gives CAWSPTGRGGTQYF.